This TCR beta chain was retrieved from a study of T cells in Graves' hyperthyroidism and ophthalmopathy. For the study at large: Pretreatment peripheral blood was obtained at initial diagnosis. Study-wide results and limits: Peripheral blood also featured most of the thyroid clonotypes expanded above 0.001.

Amplification of TCR beta CDR3 regions used RNA as the template. With the HTBI primer set, the TCR CDR3 went through a first round of RT-PCR. TCRdb re-analysed the multiplex PCR reads in MiXCR, keeping a single row per CDR3 protein. The sample has over 350,000 distinct CDR3 sequences; around 15% are singletons. This clonotype was seen many times. Antigen: not known. Duration under 3 months, a NOSPECS grade of at least 4, and a Clinical Activity Score of at least 3 characterized the ophthalmopathy patients. Diagnosing involved the use of clinical symptoms, serum thyroxine and TRAb, thyroid ultrasound and orbital computed tomography. V was pared by 1 base and J by 2 bases, with 9 bases between. The CDR3 spans 13 residues. Germline values: CDR1 DFQATT, CDR2 SNEGSKA (reference sequence).

This chain links TRBV20-1 with TRBJ2-7; D gene uncertain. The TCR was taken from a man aged 18 to 29 with Graves' ophthalmopathy. The specimen sequenced was blood. CDR3: CSARGSHPYEQYF. CDR3 in DNA: TGCAGTGCTAGAGGCAGCCACCCCTACGAGCAGTACTTC.